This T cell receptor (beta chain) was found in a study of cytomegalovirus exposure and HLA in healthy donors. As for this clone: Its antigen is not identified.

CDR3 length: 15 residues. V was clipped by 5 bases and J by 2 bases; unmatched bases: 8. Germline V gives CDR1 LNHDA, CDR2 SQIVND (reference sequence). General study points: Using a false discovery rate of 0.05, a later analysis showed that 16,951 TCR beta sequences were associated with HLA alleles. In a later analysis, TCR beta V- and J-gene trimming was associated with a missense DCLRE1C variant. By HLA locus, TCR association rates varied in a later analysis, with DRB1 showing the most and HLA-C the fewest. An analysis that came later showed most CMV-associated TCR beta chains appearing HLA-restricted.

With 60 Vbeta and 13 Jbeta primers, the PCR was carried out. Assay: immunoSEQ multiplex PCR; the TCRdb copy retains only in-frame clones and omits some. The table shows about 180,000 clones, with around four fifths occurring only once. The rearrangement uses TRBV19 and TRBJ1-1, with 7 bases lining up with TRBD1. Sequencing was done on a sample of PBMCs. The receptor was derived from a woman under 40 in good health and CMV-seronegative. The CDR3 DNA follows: TGTGCCAGTAGTTCACAGGGACAGAGAAACACTGAAGCTTTCTTT. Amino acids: CASSSQGQRNTEAFF.